This is a list of T cell receptor beta chains from one sample in a study of cytomegalovirus exposure and HLA in healthy donors. This table comes from immunoSEQ multiplex PCR, and its TCRdb copy is limited to in-frame clones, with some not included. The table lists roughly 180,000 clones, 8.5% to 10% of them singletons. The sample comprised PBMCs. The receptors were sampled from a woman aged 25 to 39 in good health and CMV-seropositive. Both conserved end residues are part of each CDR3. Fields, in order: V gene, D gene, J gene, clone size, CDR3 DNA, CDR3 protein. A D gene is named only where the DNA matches it firmly. Clone size is given for some rows only: seen once, a few or many times, or a class if the clone is expanded.

TRBV6-1	NA	TRBJ1-6	once	TGTGCCAGCAGTGACAGGGCCTCGAATTCACCCCTCCACTTT	CASSDRASNSPLHF
TRBV2	NA	TRBJ1-5	few	TGTGCCAGCAGTGACTATGAGGGTGGTCAGCCCCAGCATTTT	CASSDYEGGQPQHF
TRBV9	NA	TRBJ1-2	NA	TGTGCCAGCAGCCTTGGACATGACTATGGCTACACCTTC	CASSLGHDYGYTF
TRBV27	TRBD2	TRBJ2-1	many	TGTGCCACCGAGACCATAGCGGGCCCCTACAATGAGCAGTTCTTC	CATETIAGPYNEQFF
TRBV9	NA	TRBJ2-3	NA	TGTGCCAGCAGCGTAGCTATGAACACAGATACGCAGTATTTT	CASSVAMNTDTQYF
TRBV19	NA	TRBJ1-4	few	TGTGCCAGTAGTTCTCAGACAGCCACAAATGAAAAACTGTTTTTT	CASSSQTATNEKLFF
TRBV11-2	NA	TRBJ1-1	few	TGTGCCAGCAGTTTCAGTGCCCCTGAAGCTTTCTTT	CASSFSAPEAFF
TRBV19	TRBD2	TRBJ2-7	NA	TGTGCCAGTTCCCGTAACCCCGATACTAGACGGGAGGTGAAGCAGTACTTC	CASSRNPDTRREVKQYF
TRBV27	NA	TRBJ1-1	NA	TGTGCCAGCAGGAAAACCTCAGGGTCGGTAATGAACACTGAAGCTTTCTTT	CASRKTSGSVMNTEAFF
TRBV6-5	NA	TRBJ1-2	NA	TGTGCCAGCAGTTATAACGACAAGAACTATGGCTACACCTTC	CASSYNDKNYGYTF
TRBV29-1	TRBD2	TRBJ2-3	NA	TGCAGCGTCGGATCTACTAGCGGGTACACAGATACGCAGTATTTT	CSVGSTSGYTDTQYF
TRBV7-7	TRBD2	TRBJ2-1	once	TGTGCCAGCAGCTTAGCTCGAGCGGGAGGCTACAATGAGCAGTTCTTC	CASSLARAGGYNEQFF
TRBV7-2	TRBD1	TRBJ2-1	NA	TGTGCCAGCAGCTTAGCCTTGGGACAGGGCAGTTCCAATGAGCAGTTCTTC	CASSLALGQGSSNEQFF
TRBV6-4	TRBD2	TRBJ2-3	many	TGTGCCAGCAGTGTAGCGGGAGAAGGCACAGATACGCAGTATTTT	CASSVAGEGTDTQYF
TRBV15	NA	TRBJ1-1	few	TGTGCCACCAGCAGACTAAGGGGAACTGAAGCTTTCTTT	CATSRLRGTEAFF
TRBV29-1	TRBD1	TRBJ2-7	few	TGCAGCCTCGGACAGGTGCTCTCCTACGAGCAGTACTTC	CSLGQVLSYEQYF